The 7 T cell receptor beta chains presented below share a single source sample, sequenced in a study of T cells after yellow fever vaccination. TCRdb recomputed calls from the 5' RACE reads with MiXCR, one row per CDR3 protein. The sample has fewer than 500,000 distinct CDR3 sequences; roughly a sixth are singletons. The sequences come from PBMCs, collected before the yellow fever booster vaccination. All receptors derive from a man aged 18 to 30 who received the YFV17D yellow fever vaccine.

The V gene is TRBV20-1, the J gene TRBJ2-7; no firm D call. V was clipped by 1 base and J by 0 bases, with 10 bases between them. Per germline, CDR1 DFQATT and CDR2 SNEGSKA (reference sequence). CDR3 length: 14 residues. As DNA, the CDR3 is TGCAGTGCTAGAGGGCAGGAGAGCTCCTACGAGCAGTACTTC. It is translated as CSARGQESSYEQYF.

This clonotype occurred many times. This sequence joins TRBV29-1 and TRBJ2-5, with D perhaps matching TRBD1 (7 bases). The CDR3 is 12 amino acids. Germline lookup yields CDR1 SQVTM and CDR2 ANQGSEA. V dropped 3 bases and J dropped 3 bases, with 8 bases sitting between them. In nucleotides, the CDR3 is TGCAGCGTTGACAGGGGGGAAGAGACCCAGTACTTC. Protein product: CSVDRGEETQYF.

This clonotype came up a few times. This sequence joins TRBV7-9 and TRBJ1-2; D ambiguous. The CDR3 length is 13 residues. Trimming stripped 1 base from V and 4 bases from J, with 7 bases between. Germline values: CDR1 SEHNR, CDR2 FQNEAQ (reference sequence). This chain's CDR3 is CASSLEDLYGYTF. CDR3 bases: TGTGCCAGCAGCTTAGAAGACCTCTATGGCTACACCTTC.

V gene TRBV3-1 combines with J gene TRBJ1-4, with 7 bases fitting TRBD1. V lost 4 bases, J lost 5 bases, and 10 bases stayed unmatched. The CDR3 covers 16 residues. Germline V lookup: CDR1 LGHDT, CDR2 YNNKEL (reference sequence). The CDR3 nucleotides are TGTGCCAGCAGCCTCGGGACAGCCCAGTTGAATGAAAAACTGTTTTTT. Translating it yields CASSLGTAQLNEKLFF.

The sample holds a few counts of this clonotype. The genes are TRBV12-3 or TRBV12-4 and TRBJ1-1, with TRBD1 matching 7 bases. Germline trimming cut 10 bases from V and 0 bases from J; bases unmatched to any gene: 8. This CDR3 is 14 amino acids long. CDR3 in amino acids: CATRRGLMNTEAFF. The CDR3 nucleotides read TGTGCCACCCGGAGGGGGCTAATGAACACTGAAGCTTTCTTT.

The chain has TRBV4-2 and TRBJ1-4; D may be TRBD1 (5 bases). Trimming stripped 1 base from V and 8 bases from J, with 14 bases between. The CDR3 is made up of 15 amino acids. Per the germline V gene, CDR1 is LGHNA and CDR2 is YNFKEQ. Here the CDR3 DNA reads TGTGCCAGCAGCCAAGGTTTGCGGGGCACAGAAAAACTGTTTTTT. This sequence encodes CASSQGLRGTEKLFF.

The genes are TRBV5-5 and TRBJ2-5; D is undetermined. Germline values: CDR1 SGHKS, CDR2 YYEKEE (reference sequence). This CDR3 has 12 residues. The ends were cut back, 5 bases at V and 8 bases at J, with 13 bases in the middle. The CDR3 DNA sequence: TGTGCCAGCAGACAACCTAGATCCACCCAGTACTTC. Its translation: CASRQPRSTQYF.